Below are 10 T cell receptor beta chains sequenced from a single sample in a study of T cell repertoires and Cas9 in healthy adults. Some clones are missing from TCRdb's copy, which holds only in-frame ones; the method was immunoSEQ multiplex PCR. This table has tens of thousands of clones, under 95% appearing once. The sample consisted of CD4+ effector T cells (CD127+, CD25-, CD137-, CD154-) from PBMCs; culture status not recorded. The source is a human donor in good health.

This clone was detected once. DNA of the CDR3: TGTGCCAGCAGCTCGACTAGCGGGGAAATCTCTGGGGCCAACGTCCTGACTTTC. Its translation is CASSSTSGEISGANVLTF. This chain uses TRBV7-6 with TRBJ2-6, with 11 bases that match TRBD2. The V segment lost 4 bases and the J segment 0 bases; nucleotides outside the gene matches: 5. CDR3 length: 18 residues. CDR1 is SGHVS, CDR2 FNYEAQ, per germline.

The chain has TRBV7-2 and TRBJ2-7; D remains unclear. Per germline, CDR1 SGHTA and CDR2 FQGNSA. V dropped 2 bases and J dropped 5 bases, with 4 bases sitting between them. CDR3 length equals 11 residues. CDR3 region: CASSLMHEQYF. Here the CDR3 DNA reads TGTGCCAGCAGCTTAATGCACGAGCAGTACTTC.

This chain connects TRBV28 to TRBJ2-7; 12 bases fit TRBD1. Germline V gene lookup returns CDR1 MDHEN and CDR2 SYDVKM. The CDR3 extends over 18 amino acids. The V segment lost 2 bases and the J segment 0 bases; nucleotides outside the gene matches: 8. CDR3 amino acids: CASSLPGTGGRSSYEQYF. DNA for the CDR3: TGTGCCAGCAGTTTACCTGGGACAGGGGGCCGAAGCTCCTACGAGCAGTACTTC.

This rearrangement joins TRBV30 to TRBJ1-6, with 9 bases matching TRBD1. The CDR3 consists of 18 residues. J was trimmed by 0 bases and V by 3 bases; bases with no gene match: 9. Germline V lookup: CDR1 GTSNPN, CDR2 SVGIG (reference sequence). CDR3 bases: TGTGCCTGGAGGAGCGAGGGACAGGGAGGCTCCTATAATTCACCCCTCCACTTT. Translating it yields CAWRSEGQGGSYNSPLHF.

This clone was observed a handful of times. The CDR3 nucleotides are TGCGCCAGCAGCCAAGATCTGATAGACACCATATATTTT. Its translation is CASSQDLIDTIYF. The J gene is TRBJ1-3, the V gene TRBV4-1; D is uncertain. Per the germline V gene, CDR1 is MGHRA and CDR2 is YSYEKL. With 0 bases removed from V and 8 bases from J, the gap between germline ends came to 8 bases. The CDR3 has 13 amino acids.

The rearrangement links TRBV7-8 to TRBJ1-1, with D unclear. CDR1 and CDR2 from the germline V gene are SGHVS and FQNEAQ. This CDR3 is built from 14 residues. The V end lost 5 bases, the J end lost 2 bases, and 12 bases lay between the germline ends. The CDR3 sequence: CASSPRTQNTEAFF. As DNA, the CDR3 is TGTGCCAGCAGCCCCCGGACGCAAAACACTGAAGCTTTCTTT.

This chain uses TRBV7-2 with TRBJ1-1; D gene unclear. With 1 base removed from V and 8 bases from J, the gap between germline ends came to 11 bases. This CDR3 has 13 amino acids. CDR1 and CDR2 from the germline V gene are SGHTA and FQGNSA. CDR3 residues: CASSLGPGLEAFF. The CDR3 DNA sequence: TGTGCCAGCAGCTTAGGACCCGGGTTAGAAGCTTTCTTT.

V gene TRBV5-1 combines with J gene TRBJ1-5, with a weak D call TRBD1 (6 bases). The germline gives CDR1 SGHRS, CDR2 YFSETQ. The CDR3 sequence is 14 residues long. V lost 4 bases, J lost 4 bases, and 12 bases lay in between. The CDR3, as DNA: TGCGCCAGCAGCCAGGACAGCAATAATCAGCCCCAGCATTTT. Translating gives CASSQDSNNQPQHF.

V and J are TRBV6-5 and TRBJ1-1; D possibly corresponds to TRBD1 (5 bases). Germline CDR1 and CDR2: MNHEY and SVGAGI. The germline V and J ends were trimmed by 6 bases and 7 bases, with 12 bases remaining between them. The CDR3 spans 12 residues. The DNA of the CDR3 is TGTGCCAGCAGCCTACGGCAGGGTGAAGCTTTCTTT. It encodes CASSLRQGEAFF.

This clone has just one count. The chain joins TRBV7-2 to TRBJ2-3; D call uncertain. Germline lookup yields CDR1 SGHTA and CDR2 FQGNSA. This CDR3 region has 15 residues. V was clipped by 5 bases and J by 0 bases, with 12 bases between them. CDR3: CASSLNVESTDTQYF. The CDR3 DNA is TGTGCCAGCAGCCTCAACGTGGAAAGCACAGATACGCAGTATTTT.